This entry lists 16 T cell receptor delta chains sequenced from one sample in a study of gamma-delta chains in newborns, infants, children. TCRdb called clones anew from the reads with CATT. The sample shows about 5,600 delta-chain clones, about 14% of them seen only once. This material consisted of blood, taken at baseline. The receptors were gathered from a child who was a newborn, infant or young child, either healthy, febrile or measles-vaccinated (not recorded which).

This clone is medium-sized by share. V usage is TRDV2 and J usage is TRDJ1; 8 nucleotides match TRDD3. The CDR3 is 16 residues long. Germline values: CDR1 GEAIGNYY, CDR2 EKD. Trimming removed 1 base from V and 0 bases from J; junction bases left unmatched: 6. The CDR3 nucleotides read TGTGCCTGTGACACGCTACTGGGGGTCAACACCGATAAACTCATCTTT. Translating gives CACDTLLGVNTDKLIF.

Judged by abundance, this clone is medium-sized. The chain recombines TRDV2 with TRDJ1, with D hard to call. Trimming cost V 0 bases and J 0 bases, with 13 bases left between them. The CDR3 covers 16 residues. In germline, CDR1 is GEAIGNYY, CDR2 EKD. The CDR3 DNA reads TGTGCCTGTGACACCGTAGAAGATGTGGACACCGATAAACTCATCTTT. Protein sequence: CACDTVEDVDTDKLIF.

This clone occurred a few times. Additional DNA sequences in this sample encode the identical CDR3. The V gene is TRDV2, the J gene TRDJ1; TRDD3 matches at 7 bases. The germline V gene encodes CDR1 GEAIGNYY and CDR2 EKD. After removal of 1 base from V and 10 bases from J, the junction contained 11 bases not matched to a gene. CDR3 length: 14 residues. CDR3 bases: TGTGCCTGTGACACAGTTGGGGATTCTGGGGGACTCATCTTT. Translated, it gives CACDTVGDSGGLIF.

This chain joins TRDV2 and TRDJ1; TRDD3 agrees at 11 bases. Unmatched junction bases numbered 15, after V lost 1 base and J lost 6 bases. The length of the CDR3 is 18 residues. Germline V gene sequence: CDR1 GEAIGNYY, CDR2 EKD. The CDR3 protein is CACDTMAPLLLGDNKLIF. For the CDR3, the DNA is TGTGCCTGTGACACGATGGCACCCCTCTTACTGGGGGATAATAAACTCATCTTT.

Concerning this clone itself: This may be a read error: a much more frequent sequence differs by one nucleotide. The chain couples TRDV1 to TRDJ1, with D perhaps matching TRDD3 (5 bases). Per germline, CDR1 TSWWSYY and CDR2 QGS. The CDR3 contains 23 residues. V lost 2 bases to trimming and J lost 4 bases, with 38 bases between them. This chain's CDR3 is CALGEFVSRPLALPGTGGDKLIF. In nucleotides, the CDR3 is TGTGCTCTTGGGGAATTTGTATCCCGTCCGCTGGCCCTCCCCGGGACAGGGGGCGATAAACTCATCTTT.

The chain carries TRDV1 and TRDJ1; maybe TRDD3 (10 bases). Germline-derived CDR1 and CDR2 are TSWWSYY and QGS. The CDR3 has 22 amino acids. Trimming cost V 3 bases and J 0 bases, with 32 bases left between them. The CDR3 region has the DNA TGTGCTCTTGGGGACACCTTCCTACGTACCGGGGGATACGACCCGTACACCGATAAACTCATCTTT. Encoded protein: CALGDTFLRTGGYDPYTDKLIF.

This clone is medium-sized in the sample. The chain has TRDV2 and TRDJ1; 9 bases align to TRDD3. This CDR3 has 14 amino acids. Germline V gene sequence: CDR1 GEAIGNYY, CDR2 EKD. J gave up 3 bases and V 3 bases, and 4 bases lay outside the gene matches. The CDR3 DNA reads TGTGCCTGTGACCCACTGGGGGACGCCGATAAACTCATCTTT. It codes for CACDPLGDADKLIF.

This clone was picked up one time. The rearrangement uses TRDV2 and TRDJ2, with TRDD3 matching over 12 bases. The CDR3 totals 21 residues. V dropped 0 bases and J dropped 5; count of bases not matched to a gene: 18. The germline gives CDR1 GEAIGNYY, CDR2 EKD. This CDR3 is CACDTLAGGYGLSDTTAQLFF. CDR3 coding DNA: TGTGCCTGTGACACCCTGGCTGGGGGATACGGACTCTCAGATACCACAGCACAACTCTTCTTT.

This clone was seen many times. The chain carries TRDV1 and TRDJ1, with TRDD3 matching over 9 bases. The CDR3 is 22 amino acids. The V segment lost 8 bases and the J segment 8 bases; nucleotides outside the gene matches: 36. Germline CDR1 reads TSWWSYY; CDR2 reads QGS. CDR3 sequence reads: CALTAYLGDIGTRFDQTSKLIF. CDR3 in DNA: TGTGCTCTTACCGCCTACTTGGGGGATATTGGAACGCGGTTCGACCAAACCTCGAAACTCATCTTT.

This clone was picked up a small number of times. The likely explanation is a read error, given a far larger clone one base away. Distinct nucleotide sequences in the sample also encode this CDR3. This chain connects TRDV3 to TRDJ1; D gene uncertain. The CDR3 contains 14 residues. Germline CDR1 and CDR2: TVYSNPD and GDNSRS (reference sequence). CDR3 residues: CAFSCPTYTDKLIF. In nucleotides, the CDR3 is TGCGCCTTTAGCTGTCCCACCTACACCGATAAACTCATCTTT.

A note on this clone: A much bigger clone sits one base away, suggesting this may be a read error. Other nucleotide sequences in the sample specify the same CDR3. The genes are TRDV1 and TRDJ1; 11 positions match TRDD3. The CDR3 contains 23 residues. CDR1 TSWWSYY and CDR2 QGS come from the germline V gene. After removal of 0 bases from V and 0 bases from J, the junction contained 21 bases not matched to a gene. The CDR3 nucleotides read TGTGCTCTTGGGGAACTTAGCCCTCCCTCCATGTACTGGGGGATAGCGTACACCGATAAACTCATCTTT. Translated: CALGELSPPSMYWGIAYTDKLIF.

This clone was detected a few times. J is TRDJ1 and V is TRDV1; tentative D call: TRDD3 (6 bases). Trimming shortened V by 2 bases and J by 0 bases, and 31 bases separated the two germline ends. In germline, CDR1 is TSWWSYY, CDR2 QGS. The CDR3 loop spans 22 amino acids. CDR3 sequence: CALGESSLLIPYGGLNTDKLIF. In DNA, the CDR3 is TGTGCTCTTGGGGAAAGCTCCCTCCTAATCCCCTACGGGGGACTGAACACCGATAAACTCATCTTT.

The CDR3 DNA reads as TGTGCTCTTGGGGAACCCTCCTACGCTGGGTACACCGATAAACTCATCTTT. Residues: CALGEPSYAGYTDKLIF. The rearrangement uses TRDV1 and TRDJ1; D may be TRDD2 (6 bases). CDR1 is TSWWSYY and CDR2 is QGS in the germline V gene. This CDR3 is built from 17 residues. Trimming stripped 1 base from V and 0 bases from J, with 15 bases between.

The sample holds a few counts of this clone. J is TRDJ1 and V is TRDV1; 12 nucleotides match TRDD3. The CDR3 extends over 20 amino acids. Germline CDR1 is TSWWSYY and CDR2 is QGS. The trim removed 4 bases at V and 0 bases at J, leaving 15 bases unmatched. Here the CDR3 DNA reads TGTGCTCTTGGGGTGAAACTGGGGGATACTGGGACCTGCAACACCGATAAACTCATCTTT. Residues: CALGVKLGDTGTCNTDKLIF.

On this clone: The protein recorded in TCRdb matches a much larger clone and deviates from this DNA's translation at residue 12, suggesting a read error; the protein here is obtained by translating the DNA. This chain uses TRDV3 with TRDJ1, with 12 bases fitting TRDD3. The length of the CDR3 is 17 residues. V shed 5 bases, J shed 3 bases, and the junction held 16 bases outside the gene matches. Germline CDR1 and CDR2: TVYSNPD and GDNSRS (reference sequence). Here the CDR3 reads CALHAGYWGIQADKLIF. The CDR3 DNA reads as TGTGCCCTCCACGCCGGGTACTGGGGGATACAGGCCGATAAACTCATCTTT.

This clone was observed a handful of times. This chain links TRDV1 with TRDJ1, with unresolved D. V dropped 2 bases and J dropped 11 bases, with 15 bases sitting between them. Germline assignment: CDR1 TSWWSYY and CDR2 QGS. The CDR3 runs 13 residues. In DNA, the CDR3 is TGTGCTCTTGGGGAAGGGGTCCCCGGGACTCTCATCTTT. This sequence encodes CALGEGVPGTLIF.